This TCR beta chain was retrieved from a study of control samples from healthy donors and cancer patients. V gave up 4 bases and J gave up 1 base, with 14 bases separating them. Per the germline V gene, CDR1 is SGDLS and CDR2 is YYNGEE. The CDR3 has 16 residues. This clone was detected only once. The table came from immunoSEQ multiplex PCR; TCRdb's copy has only in-frame clones and leaves some out. The sample holds some 150,000 clones, 94% seen once. The origin of this receptor is a man aged 35-49 years in good health. The chain recombines TRBV9 with TRBJ2-2; a possible D gene is TRBD1 (5 bases). Specimen: blood. The CDR3 DNA sequence: TGTGCCAGCAGCCCCCCCCTCGGACAGAACACCGGGGAGCTGTTTTTT. It codes for CASSPPLGQNTGELFF. Drawing the rest from reference TRBV9 and TRBJ2-2, the complete variable domain is DSGVTQTPKHLITATGQRVTLRCSPRSGDLSVYWYQQSLDQGLQFLIQYYNGEERAKGNILERFSAQQFPDLHSELNLSSLELGDSALYFCASSPPLGQNTGELFFGEGSRLTVL.